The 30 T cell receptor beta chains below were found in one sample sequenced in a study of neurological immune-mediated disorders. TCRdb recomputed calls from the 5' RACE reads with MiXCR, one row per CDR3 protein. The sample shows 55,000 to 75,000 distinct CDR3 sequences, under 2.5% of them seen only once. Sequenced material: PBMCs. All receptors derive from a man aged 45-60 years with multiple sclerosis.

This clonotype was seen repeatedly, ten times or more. CDR3 sequence reads: CASSQDSRADGYTF. The CDR3 DNA is TGCGCCAGCAGCCAAGACAGCAGGGCTGATGGCTACACCTTC. The rearrangement links TRBV4-3 to TRBJ1-2; D perhaps matches TRBD1 (5 bases). The CDR3 covers 14 residues. The V gene lost 0 bases and the J gene lost 6 bases, with 11 bases spanning the gap. Germline values: CDR1 LGHNA, CDR2 YSLEER.

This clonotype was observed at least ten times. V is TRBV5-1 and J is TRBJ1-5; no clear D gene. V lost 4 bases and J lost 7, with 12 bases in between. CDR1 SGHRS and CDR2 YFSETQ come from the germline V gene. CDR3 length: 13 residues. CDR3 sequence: CASSPRPSQPQHF. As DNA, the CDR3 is TGCGCCAGCAGCCCCCGGCCGTCACAGCCCCAGCATTTT.

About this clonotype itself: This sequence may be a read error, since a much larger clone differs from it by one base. The CDR3 protein is CSASFGDSNQPQNF. In nucleotides, the CDR3 is TGCAGTGCTAGCTTCGGGGATAGCAATCAGCCCCAGAATTTT. The V call is TRBV20-1, the J call TRBJ1-5; D not resolved. Looked up from germline, CDR1 is DFQATT and CDR2 is SNEGSKA (reference sequence). The CDR3 spans 14 residues.

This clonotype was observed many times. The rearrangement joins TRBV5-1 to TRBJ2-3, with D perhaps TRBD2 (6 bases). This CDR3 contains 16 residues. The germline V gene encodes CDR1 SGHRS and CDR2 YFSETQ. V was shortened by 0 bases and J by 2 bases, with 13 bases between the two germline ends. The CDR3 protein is CASSLEVGSHTDTQYF. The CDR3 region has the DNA TGCGCCAGCAGCTTGGAGGTCGGGAGTCACACAGATACGCAGTATTTT.

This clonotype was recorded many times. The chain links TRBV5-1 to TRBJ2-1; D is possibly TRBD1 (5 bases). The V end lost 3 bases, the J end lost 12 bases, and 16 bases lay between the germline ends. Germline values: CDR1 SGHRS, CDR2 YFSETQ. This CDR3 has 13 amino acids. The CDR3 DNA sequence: TGCGCCAGCAGCTATTATTCCAGGGATGCGCAGTTCTTC. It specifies CASSYYSRDAQFF.

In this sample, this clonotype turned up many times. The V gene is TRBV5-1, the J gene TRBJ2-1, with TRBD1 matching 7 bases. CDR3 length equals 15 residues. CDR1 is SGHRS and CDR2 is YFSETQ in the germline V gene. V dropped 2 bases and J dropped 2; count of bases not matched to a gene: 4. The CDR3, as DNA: TGCGCCAGCAGCTTAGACAGGGCCCCCTACAATGAGCAGTTCTTC. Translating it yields CASSLDRAPYNEQFF.

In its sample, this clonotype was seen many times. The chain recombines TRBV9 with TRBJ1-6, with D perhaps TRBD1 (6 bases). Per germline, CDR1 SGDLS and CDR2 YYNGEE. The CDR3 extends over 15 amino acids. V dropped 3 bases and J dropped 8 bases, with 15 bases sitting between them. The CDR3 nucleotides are TGTGCCAGCAGCGCTTCCGGGACAAACGATTCACCCCTCCACTTT. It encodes CASSASGTNDSPLHF.

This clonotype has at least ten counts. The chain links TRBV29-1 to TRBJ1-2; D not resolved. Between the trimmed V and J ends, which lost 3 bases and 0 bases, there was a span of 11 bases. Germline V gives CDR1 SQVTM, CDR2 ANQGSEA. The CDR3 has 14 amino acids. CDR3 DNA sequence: TGCAGCGTTGATTTCGGGGTAGCTAACTATGGCTACACCTTC. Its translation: CSVDFGVANYGYTF.

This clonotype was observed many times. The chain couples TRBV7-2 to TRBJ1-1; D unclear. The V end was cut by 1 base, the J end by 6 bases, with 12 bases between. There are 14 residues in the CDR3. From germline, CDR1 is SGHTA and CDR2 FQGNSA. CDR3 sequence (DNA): TGTGCCAGCAGCTTAGGTGGGCGAGCCTCTGAAGCTTTCTTT. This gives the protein CASSLGGRASEAFF.

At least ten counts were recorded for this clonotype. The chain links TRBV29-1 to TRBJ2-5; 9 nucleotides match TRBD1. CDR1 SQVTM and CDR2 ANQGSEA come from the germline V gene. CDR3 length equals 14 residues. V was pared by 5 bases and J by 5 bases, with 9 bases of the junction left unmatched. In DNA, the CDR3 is TGCAGCGTTACCGGACAGGGGACCAGGGAGACCCAGTACTTC. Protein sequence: CSVTGQGTRETQYF.

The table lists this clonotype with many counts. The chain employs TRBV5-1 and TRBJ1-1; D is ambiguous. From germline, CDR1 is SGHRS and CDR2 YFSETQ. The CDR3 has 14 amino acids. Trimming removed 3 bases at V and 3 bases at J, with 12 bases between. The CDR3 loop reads CASSSGVWDTEAFF. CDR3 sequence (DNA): TGCGCCAGCAGCTCTGGGGTATGGGACACTGAAGCTTTCTTT.

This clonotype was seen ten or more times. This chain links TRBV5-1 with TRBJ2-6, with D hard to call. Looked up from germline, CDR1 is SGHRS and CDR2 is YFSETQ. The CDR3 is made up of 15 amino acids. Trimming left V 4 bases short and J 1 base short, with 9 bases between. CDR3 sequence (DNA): TGCGCCAGCAGCCTCTCAATATCTGGGGCCAACGTCCTGACTTTC. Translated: CASSLSISGANVLTF.

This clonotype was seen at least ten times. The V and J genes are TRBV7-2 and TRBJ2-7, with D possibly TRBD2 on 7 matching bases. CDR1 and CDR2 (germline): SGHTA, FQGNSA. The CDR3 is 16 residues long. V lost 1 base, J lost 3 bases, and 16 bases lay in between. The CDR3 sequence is CASSLGGGRTDYEQYF. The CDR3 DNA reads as TGTGCCAGCAGCTTAGGCGGGGGCCGAACGGACTACGAGCAGTACTTC.

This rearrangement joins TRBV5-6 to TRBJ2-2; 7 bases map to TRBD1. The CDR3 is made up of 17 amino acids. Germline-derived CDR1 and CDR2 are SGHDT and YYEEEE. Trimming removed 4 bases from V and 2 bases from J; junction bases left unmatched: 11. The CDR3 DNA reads TGTGCCAGCAGCCTACTACCGACAGGGTCTAACACCGGGGAGCTGTTTTTT. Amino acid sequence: CASSLLPTGSNTGELFF.

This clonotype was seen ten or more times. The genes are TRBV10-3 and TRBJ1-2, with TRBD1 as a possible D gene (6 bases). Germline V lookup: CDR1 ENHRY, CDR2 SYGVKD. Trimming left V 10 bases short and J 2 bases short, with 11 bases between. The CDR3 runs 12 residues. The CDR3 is CATGTFNYGYTF. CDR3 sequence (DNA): TGTGCCACCGGGACATTCAACTATGGCTACACCTTC.

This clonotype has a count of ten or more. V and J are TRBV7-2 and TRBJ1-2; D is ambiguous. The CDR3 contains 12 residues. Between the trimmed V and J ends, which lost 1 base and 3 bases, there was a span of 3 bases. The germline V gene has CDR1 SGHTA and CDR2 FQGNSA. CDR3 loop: CASSLVDYGYTF. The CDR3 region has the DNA TGTGCCAGCAGCTTAGTGGACTATGGCTACACCTTC.

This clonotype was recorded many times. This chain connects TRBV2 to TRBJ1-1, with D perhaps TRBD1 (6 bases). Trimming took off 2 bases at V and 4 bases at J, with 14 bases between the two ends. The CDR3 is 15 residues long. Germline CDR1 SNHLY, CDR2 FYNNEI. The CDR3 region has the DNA TGTGCCAGCAGTGAACGGCTGGGGGCGACCACTGAAGCTTTCTTT. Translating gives CASSERLGATTEAFF.

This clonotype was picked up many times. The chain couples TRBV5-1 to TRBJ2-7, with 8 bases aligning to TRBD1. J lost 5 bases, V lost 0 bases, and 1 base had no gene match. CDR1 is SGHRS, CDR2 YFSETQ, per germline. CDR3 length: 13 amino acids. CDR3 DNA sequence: TGCGCCAGCAGCTTGGCAGGGGGCAACGAGCAGTACTTC. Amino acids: CASSLAGGNEQYF.

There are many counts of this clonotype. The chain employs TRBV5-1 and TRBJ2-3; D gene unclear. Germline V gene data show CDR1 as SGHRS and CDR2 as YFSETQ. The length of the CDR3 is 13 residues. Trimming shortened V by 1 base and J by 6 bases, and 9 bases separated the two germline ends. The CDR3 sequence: CASSLLVGDTQYF. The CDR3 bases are TGCGCCAGCAGCTTGCTGGTGGGTGATACGCAGTATTTT.

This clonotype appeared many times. The chain's CDR3 is CASSLSGMNTEAFF. CDR3 bases: TGCGCCAGCAGCTTGAGTGGGATGAACACTGAAGCTTTCTTT. J is TRBJ1-1 and V is TRBV5-1; no reliable D call. The CDR3 extends over 14 amino acids. Per the germline V gene, CDR1 is SGHRS and CDR2 is YFSETQ. The germline V and J ends were trimmed by 1 base and 0 bases, with 7 bases remaining between them.

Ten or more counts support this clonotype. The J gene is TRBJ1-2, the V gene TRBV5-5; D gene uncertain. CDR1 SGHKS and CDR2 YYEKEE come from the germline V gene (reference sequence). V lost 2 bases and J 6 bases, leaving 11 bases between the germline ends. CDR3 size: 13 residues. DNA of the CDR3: TGTGCCAGCAGCTTAAACCCCGGCCATGGCTACACCTTC. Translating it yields CASSLNPGHGYTF.

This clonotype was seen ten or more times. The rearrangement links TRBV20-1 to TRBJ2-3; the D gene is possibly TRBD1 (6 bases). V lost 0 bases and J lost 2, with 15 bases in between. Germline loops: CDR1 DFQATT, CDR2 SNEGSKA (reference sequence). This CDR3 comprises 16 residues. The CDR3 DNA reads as TGCAGTGCTAGAGATGCCCGGCAGGGGCACACAGATACGCAGTATTTT. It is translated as CSARDARQGHTDTQYF.

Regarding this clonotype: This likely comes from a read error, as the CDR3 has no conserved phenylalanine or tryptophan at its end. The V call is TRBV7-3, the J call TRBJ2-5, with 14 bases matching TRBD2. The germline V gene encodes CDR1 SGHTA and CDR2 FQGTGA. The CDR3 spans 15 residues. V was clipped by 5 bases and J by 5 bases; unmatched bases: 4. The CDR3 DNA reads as TGTGCCAGCAGCAAGGGACTAGCGGGGGTGGAGACCCAGTACTTA. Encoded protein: CASSKGLAGVETQYL.

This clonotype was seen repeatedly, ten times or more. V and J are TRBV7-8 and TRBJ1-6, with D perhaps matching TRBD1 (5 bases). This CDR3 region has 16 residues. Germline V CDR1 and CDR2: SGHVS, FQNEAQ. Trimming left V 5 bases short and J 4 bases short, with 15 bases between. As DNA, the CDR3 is TGTGCCAGCAGCCTAAGGGGTGGGGGATATAATTCACCCCTCCACTTT. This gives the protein CASSLRGGGYNSPLHF.

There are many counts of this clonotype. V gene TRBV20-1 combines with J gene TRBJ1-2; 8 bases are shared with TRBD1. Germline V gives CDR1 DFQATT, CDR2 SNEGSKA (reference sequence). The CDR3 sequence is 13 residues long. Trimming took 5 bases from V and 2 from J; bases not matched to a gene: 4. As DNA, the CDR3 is TGCAGTGCTTATGACAGGGGCAACTATGGCTACACCTTC. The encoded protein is CSAYDRGNYGYTF.

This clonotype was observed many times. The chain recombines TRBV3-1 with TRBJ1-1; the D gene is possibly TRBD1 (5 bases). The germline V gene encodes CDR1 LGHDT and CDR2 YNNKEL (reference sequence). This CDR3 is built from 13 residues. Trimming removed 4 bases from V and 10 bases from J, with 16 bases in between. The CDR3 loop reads CASSPGTENRAFF. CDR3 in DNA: TGTGCCAGCAGCCCCGGGACGGAGAATAGAGCTTTCTTT. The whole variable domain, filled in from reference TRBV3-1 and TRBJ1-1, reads DTAVSQTPKYLVTQMGNDKSIKCEQNLGHDTMYWYKQDSKKFLKIMFSYNNKELIINETVPNRFSPKSPDKAHLNLHINSLELGDSAVYFCASSPGTENRAFFGQGTRLTVV.

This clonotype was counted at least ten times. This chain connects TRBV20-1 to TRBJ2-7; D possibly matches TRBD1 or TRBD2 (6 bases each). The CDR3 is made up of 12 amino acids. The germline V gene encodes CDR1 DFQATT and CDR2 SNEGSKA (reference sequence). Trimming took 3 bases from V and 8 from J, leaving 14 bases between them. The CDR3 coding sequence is TGCAGTGCTAGTGGGGGGCCCTGGAAGCAGTACTTC. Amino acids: CSASGGPWKQYF.

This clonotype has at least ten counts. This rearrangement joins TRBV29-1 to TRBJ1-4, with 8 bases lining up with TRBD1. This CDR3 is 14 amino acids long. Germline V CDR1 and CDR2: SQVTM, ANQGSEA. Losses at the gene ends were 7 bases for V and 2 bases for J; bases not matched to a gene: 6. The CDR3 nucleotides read TGCAGCGGACGGACAGGGAGGACTAATGAAAAACTGTTTTTT. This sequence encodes CSGRTGRTNEKLFF. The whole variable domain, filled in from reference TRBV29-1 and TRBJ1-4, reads SAVISQKPSRDICQRGTSLTIQCQVDSQVTMMFWYRQQPGQSLTLIATANQGSEATYESGFVIDKFPISRPNLTFSTLTVSNMSPEDSSIYLCSGRTGRTNEKLFFGSGTQLSVL.

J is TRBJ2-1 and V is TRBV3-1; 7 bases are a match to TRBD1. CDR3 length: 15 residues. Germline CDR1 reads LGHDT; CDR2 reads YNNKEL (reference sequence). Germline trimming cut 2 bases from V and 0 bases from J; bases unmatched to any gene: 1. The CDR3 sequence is CASSQRQGSYNEQFF. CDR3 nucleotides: TGTGCCAGCAGCCAAAGACAGGGCTCCTACAATGAGCAGTTCTTC.

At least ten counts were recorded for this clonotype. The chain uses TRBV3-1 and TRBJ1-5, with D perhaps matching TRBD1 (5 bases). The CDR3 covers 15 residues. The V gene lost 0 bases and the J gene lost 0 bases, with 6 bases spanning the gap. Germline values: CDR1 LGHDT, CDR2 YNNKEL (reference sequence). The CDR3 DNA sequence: TGTGCCAGCAGCCAAGAGGGGGGTAGCAATCAGCCCCAGCATTTT. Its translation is CASSQEGGSNQPQHF.